This paragraph reports one T cell receptor beta chain. This entry belongs to a study of shared T cell receptors in the human thymus. Produced via immunoSEQ multiplex PCR; TCRdb's table is partial and in-frame only. The sample has some 640,000 clones, about 87% seen once. Germline V gives CDR1 SGHNT, CDR2 YYREEE (reference sequence). The CDR3 is 16 residues long. The ends lost 4 bases at V and 5 bases at J; junction bases unmatched: 15. Separately, the same data were catalogued under a study of human thymus T cells.

The sequence was collected from a boy under two years old with a congenital heart defect. The V call is TRBV5-4, the J call TRBJ2-7, with 7 bases fitting TRBD2. Sequencing used thymocytes. The CDR3 DNA reads as TGTGCCAGCAGCCCGCAGAGGGGAGGGCCTTTGAACGAGCAGTACTTC. The encoded protein is CASSPQRGGPLNEQYF.